The 15 T cell receptor beta chains listed next were all sequenced from one sample in a study of T cells in Graves' hyperthyroidism and ophthalmopathy (dated by TCRdb to between 2017 and 2020). Library method: multiplex PCR. Reads for this sample came from an Illumina HiSeq 2000. The TCR beta CDR3 regions were amplified from the RNA transcripts. For the first round of RT-PCR on the TCR CDR3, the HTBI primer set was used together with the Qiagen OneStep RT-PCR kit. Through fastp at Q25 and MiXCR, TCRdb rebuilt clones from the public reads, retaining in-frame beta chains. Each entry is one CDR3 protein sequence, shown with its most common DNA and genes. The sample yields a few hundred thousand distinct CDR3 sequences; 11% to 15% were counted once. Less than 6% of the sample comes from the top ten. Sequenced input: blood. The source of these receptors is a woman aged 25 to 39 with Graves' hyperthyroidism that later progressed to Graves' ophthalmopathy.

The sample holds many counts of this clonotype. The chain has TRBV12-3 or TRBV12-4 and TRBJ2-1; 7 bases match TRBD2. This CDR3 comprises 15 residues. V shed 3 bases and J 6 bases; nucleotides not matched to a gene: 8. The CDR3 sequence is CASSFGGRSFNEQFF. Here the CDR3 DNA reads TGTGCCAGCAGTTTCGGCGGGAGATCGTTCAATGAGCAGTTCTTC.

The chain joins TRBV2 to TRBJ2-2; D is unclear. CDR1 is SNHLY and CDR2 is FYNNEI in the germline V gene. Trimming shortened V by 8 bases and J by 3 bases, and 13 bases separated the two germline ends. The CDR3 length is 14 residues. The chain's CDR3 is CASRRPKDTGELFF. CDR3 sequence (DNA): TGTGCCAGCCGCAGGCCGAAGGACACCGGGGAGCTGTTTTTT.

This clonotype was detected ten times or more. V gene TRBV27 combines with J gene TRBJ1-6, with TRBD1 as a possible D gene (5 bases). Trimming took off 5 bases at V and 8 bases at J, with 10 bases between the two ends. Germline-derived CDR1 and CDR2 are MNHEY and SMNVEV (reference sequence). This CDR3 is built from 13 residues. The CDR3 DNA reads TGTGCCAGCAGTACTGTGGGGGATTCACCCCTCCACTTT. Translating it yields CASSTVGDSPLHF.

This clonotype was counted a few times. The genes are TRBV25-1 and TRBJ2-7, with 7 bases that match TRBD2. This CDR3 comprises 17 residues. The V gene's germline CDR1 is MGHDK and CDR2 SYGVNS. The junction had 11 bases not matched to a gene; V was cut back by 2 bases and J by 1 base. The CDR3 bases are TGTGCCAGCAGTGAAGAAGGCTGGGTAGCGGGTTCCTACGAGCAGTACTTC. This codes for CASSEEGWVAGSYEQYF.

Only a few counts were recorded for this clonotype. The genes are TRBV6-8 and TRBJ2-5; 9 bases are shared with TRBD1. The CDR3 sequence is 16 residues long. Unmatched junction bases numbered 11, after V lost 4 bases and J lost 5 bases. Germline CDR1 MNHGY, CDR2 SAAAGT. CDR3 bases: TGTGCCAGCAGTTCCTCCGGGACAGGGAGGTGGGAGACCCAGTACTTC. This gives the protein CASSSSGTGRWETQYF.

V usage is TRBV3-1 and J usage is TRBJ2-7, with TRBD2 identical over 11 bases. Germline V CDR1 and CDR2: LGHDT, YNNKEL (reference sequence). With V trimmed by 0 bases and J by 0 bases, 13 bases remained unmatched. CDR3 length equals 20 residues. Written as DNA, the CDR3 is TGTGCCAGCAGCCAAGATGGGACTAGCGGCCCTAGTCCCCCCTCCTACGAGCAGTACTTC. Encoded protein: CASSQDGTSGPSPPSYEQYF.

This clonotype was observed a handful of times. This may be a read error: a much more frequent sequence differs by one nucleotide. J is TRBJ2-1 and V is TRBV2, with 14 nucleotides matching TRBD2. The germline gives CDR1 SNHLY, CDR2 FYNNEI. V shed 4 bases, J shed 8 bases, and the junction held 10 bases outside the gene matches. The CDR3 is 17 residues long. This chain's CDR3 is CASSVSLGLAGEDEQFF. CDR3 coding DNA: TGTGCCAGCAGTGTCTCCCTGGGACTAGCGGGAGAGGATGAGCAGTTCTTC.

This clonotype has at least ten counts. This chain uses TRBV12-5 with TRBJ1-1; 7 nucleotides match TRBD1. Germline values: CDR1 LGHNT, CDR2 FRNRAP. The CDR3 extends over 13 amino acids. J lost 3 bases, V lost 5 bases, and 3 bases had no gene match. The CDR3 is CASGTGVYTEAFF. CDR3 nucleotide sequence: TGTGCTAGTGGTACAGGGGTTTACACTGAAGCTTTCTTT.

The sample holds many counts of this clonotype. The chain combines TRBV28 with TRBJ1-1, with D perhaps matching TRBD1 (5 bases). Trimming cost V 5 bases and J 1 base, with 20 bases left between them. CDR1 is MDHEN, CDR2 SYDVKM, per germline. This CDR3 comprises 17 residues. The CDR3 DNA sequence: TGTGCCAGCAGTCAGTTCCGAGACAGAAAAACGAACACTGAAGCTTTCTTT. Protein sequence: CASSQFRDRKTNTEAFF.

This clonotype turned up a few times. This rearrangement joins TRBV6-2 or TRBV6-3 to TRBJ1-1; tentative D call: TRBD1 (5 bases). Germline V gene sequence: CDR1 MNHEY, CDR2 SVGEGT. The length of the CDR3 is 19 residues. Between the trimmed V and J ends, which lost 4 bases and 1 base, there was a span of 25 bases. CDR3 loop: CASSFPGAGTIRGNTEAFF. Here the CDR3 DNA reads TGTGCCAGCAGTTTCCCCGGGGCCGGGACCATTAGAGGGAACACTGAAGCTTTCTTT.

This clonotype occurred a few times. The chain uses TRBV5-8 and TRBJ2-2, with D possibly TRBD1 on 5 matching bases. Germline V gives CDR1 SGHTS, CDR2 YDEGEE. V lost 1 base and J 1 base, leaving 8 bases between the germline ends. The CDR3 spans 15 residues. CDR3 nucleotide sequence: TGTGCCAGCAGCTTGCAGGGAATGAACACCGGGGAGCTGTTTTTT. This encodes CASSLQGMNTGELFF.

The sample holds many counts of this clonotype. The V gene is TRBV6-2 or TRBV6-3, the J gene TRBJ2-2; 8 bases agree with TRBD1. This CDR3 is built from 19 residues. Germline V gene sequence: CDR1 MNHEY, CDR2 SVGEGT. V gave up 3 bases and J gave up 4 bases; unmatched junction bases: 16. DNA for the CDR3: TGTGCCAGCAGTTATGCCGGTGCGAGGTCAGGGGGCACCACCGGGGAGCTGTTTTTT. This translates into CASSYAGARSGGTTGELFF.

This clonotype was picked up a small number of times. This sequence joins TRBV14 and TRBJ1-1, with 9 bases identical to TRBD1. The CDR3 runs to 19 residues. Germline CDR1 SGHDN, CDR2 FVKESK. The J segment lost 0 bases and the V segment lost 4 bases, leaving 15 bases of the junction unmatched. CDR3 bases: TGTGCCAGCAGCCGCACCATCATTCACGGACAGGGGATGAACACTGAAGCTTTCTTT. Amino acids: CASSRTIIHGQGMNTEAFF.

Regarding this clonotype: A much bigger clone sits one base away, suggesting this may be a read error. The chain has TRBV27 and TRBJ1-3, with unresolved D. From germline, CDR1 is MNHEY and CDR2 SMNVEV (reference sequence). CDR3 length: 15 residues. CDR3 amino acids: CASNLTPDLGDTIYF. CDR3 coding DNA: TGTGCCAGCAATTTAACCCCCGACTTGGGTGACACCATATATTTT.

This clonotype was seen repeatedly, ten times or more. The chain has TRBV24-1 and TRBJ2-2; tentative D call: TRBD2 (5 bases). Germline lookup yields CDR1 KGHDR and CDR2 SFDVKD. The CDR3 covers 16 residues. The V gene lost 0 bases and the J gene lost 4 bases, with 11 bases spanning the gap. CDR3: CATSDLTPAGTGELFF. Written as DNA, the CDR3 is TGTGCCACCAGTGATTTGACACCCGCGGGCACCGGGGAGCTGTTTTTT.